This T cell receptor (beta chain) was documented in a study of blood T cell repertoires in COVID-19. Trimming pared 0 bases from V and 2 bases from J, leaving 8 bases between. This CDR3 has 15 residues. Germline assignment: CDR1 LGHNA and CDR2 YNFKEQ. The assay was immunoSEQ multiplex PCR, and TCRdb's table has in-frame clones only and misses some. The repertoire has just over 300,000 clones, around 89% of them found once; the top ten carry approximately 4.5%. The rearrangement uses TRBV4-2 and TRBJ1-3, with D unresolved. Sequenced material: PBMCs or T cells enriched from blood (not recorded which). The sequence was obtained from a woman between 18 and 30 years old with acute COVID-19. The CDR3, as DNA: TGTGCCAGCAGCCAAGATGAGAGGGCTGGAAACACCATATATTTT. This translates into CASSQDERAGNTIYF.